Presented here are 9 T cell receptor beta chains from one specimen sequenced in a study of early T cells in non-severe SARS-CoV-2 infection. TCRdb used MiXCR to reprocess the 5' RACE reads, holding one entry per CDR3 protein. The repertoire holds tens of thousands of distinct CDR3 sequences, with 9% to 9.5% as singletons. Sequenced input: whole blood. The receptors shown here come from an adult who was a healthcare worker with PCR-confirmed SARS-CoV-2 infection or an uninfected control (not recorded which).

This clonotype occurred many times. The CDR3 region has the DNA TGCGCCAGCAGCTTGGAAGGACAGGGGGCGCTTGATACGCAGTATTTT. Residues: CASSLEGQGALDTQYF. The chain combines TRBV5-1 with TRBJ2-3; TRBD1 matches 11 bases. The CDR3 extends over 16 amino acids. Germline V gene sequence: CDR1 SGHRS, CDR2 YFSETQ. V was clipped by 0 bases and J by 6 bases; unmatched bases: 6.

There are a few counts of this clonotype. V and J are TRBV12-3 or TRBV12-4 and TRBJ2-3; the D is unclear. The CDR3 totals 11 residues. V was cut by 3 bases and J by 7 bases, with 5 bases left in between. The CDR3 loop is CASSFINTQYF. Written as DNA, the CDR3 is TGTGCCAGCAGTTTCATCAATACGCAGTATTTT.

This clonotype showed up just a few times. The V call is TRBV7-2, the J call TRBJ2-5; no reliable D call. From germline, CDR1 is SGHTA and CDR2 FQGNSA. V lost 6 bases and J lost 1, with 12 bases in between. The CDR3 loop spans 14 amino acids. The CDR3 region is CASRRMAAQETQYF. Here the CDR3 DNA reads TGTGCCAGCAGAAGGATGGCGGCCCAAGAGACCCAGTACTTC.

This clonotype came up many times. The CDR3 loop is CASSRTSGGGELFF. In nucleotides, the CDR3 is TGCGCCAGCAGCCGGACTAGCGGCGGCGGGGAGCTGTTTTTT. The V and J genes are TRBV5-1 and TRBJ2-2; 10 bases align to TRBD2. Germline loops: CDR1 SGHRS, CDR2 YFSETQ. Losses at the gene ends were 4 bases for V and 7 bases for J; bases not matched to a gene: 4. This CDR3 is 14 amino acids long.

This clonotype has a handful of counts. The V call is TRBV7-8, the J call TRBJ2-3, with 11 bases matching TRBD2. Trimming cost V 2 bases and J 6 bases; bases outside gene matches: 10. CDR1 is SGHVS, CDR2 FQNEAQ, per germline. The CDR3 length is 17 residues. CDR3 residues: CASSLLTSGIIADTQYF. CDR3 DNA: TGTGCCAGCAGCTTACTGACTAGCGGGATAATTGCGGATACGCAGTATTTT.

This clonotype was recorded at least ten times. This chain links TRBV7-8 with TRBJ2-4; 8 nucleotides match TRBD1. Germline CDR1 is SGHVS and CDR2 is FQNEAQ. J was trimmed by 6 bases and V by 3 bases; bases with no gene match: 4. This CDR3 spans 14 amino acids. CDR3 nucleotide sequence: TGTGCCAGCAGCTTGCTTGGACAGGGAAACATTCAGTACTTC. Translation gives CASSLLGQGNIQYF.

This clonotype came up many times. The chain has TRBV2 and TRBJ1-2; no clear D. The ends were cut back, 2 bases at V and 5 bases at J, with 9 bases in the middle. The CDR3 consists of 13 residues. Germline assignment: CDR1 SNHLY and CDR2 FYNNEI. The CDR3 protein is CASSERGKYGYTF. Written as DNA, the CDR3 is TGTGCCAGCAGTGAACGGGGAAAGTATGGCTACACCTTC.

This clonotype was counted ten times or more. The J gene is TRBJ2-3, the V gene TRBV5-1, with D possibly matching TRBD2 (5 bases). The CDR3 length is 14 residues. V lost 4 bases to trimming and J lost 0 bases, with 9 bases between them. The germline V gene encodes CDR1 SGHRS and CDR2 YFSETQ. The CDR3 sequence is CASSGWTSTDTQYF. CDR3 sequence (DNA): TGCGCCAGCAGCGGGTGGACTAGCACAGATACGCAGTATTTT.

This clonotype was detected ten times or more. CDR3 nucleotide sequence: TGTGCCAGCAGCCCTACTTCTTACAATGAGCAGTTCTTC. This translates into CASSPTSYNEQFF. The rearrangement uses TRBV7-3 and TRBJ2-1; D is undetermined. The V gene's germline CDR1 is SGHTA and CDR2 FQGTGA. The CDR3 loop spans 13 amino acids. Trimming removed 5 bases from V and 4 bases from J, with 9 bases in between.